This entry describes one T cell receptor (beta chain). The antigen is undetermined. What CD8 memory combined were CD45RO+ cells and CCR7-negative CD45RA+ TemRA cells. The data derive from a study of shared clonotypes between healthy human individuals. Notes on the study in general: Relative to memory subsets, naive subsets generally showed larger estimated richness. Only a few donors were included, so the genetic and exposure-history diversity represented was limited.

Sequencing was performed with immunoSEQ multiplex PCR; in TCRdb, only in-frame clones are kept and a portion is missing. This repertoire shows more than 550,000 clones, less than 95% found once; its top ten account for about 34%. The clonotype originates from a man aged 18-30 years in good health. Some clones in this sample may be carry-over from other donors' samples. Sequenced sample: memory CD8+ T cells from PBMCs. Sample subset: CD45RO+ cells pooled with CCR7-negative TemRA cells.

CDR3: CASSLVLAVEQFF. In DNA form, the CDR3 reads TGTGCCAGCAGCTTAGTCCTAGCGGTTGAGCAGTTCTTC. The gene calls are TRBV13 and TRBJ2-1, with 7 bases lining up with TRBD2. Germline V CDR1 and CDR2: PRHDT, FYEKMQ (reference sequence). With 1 base clipped from V and 9 bases from J, the junction kept 3 bases outside the gene matches. The CDR3 has 13 residues.